Below, 8 T cell receptor beta chains from the same sample are listed, as sequenced in a study of T cell responses to AZD1222 COVID-19 vaccine. The table came from immunoSEQ multiplex PCR; TCRdb's copy has only in-frame clones and leaves some out. Among about 100,000 clones listed, roughly nine tenths were seen once. The specimen comprised peripheral blood, sampled on day 0 of AZD1222 vaccination. These receptors all stem from an adult in good health.

The V gene is TRBV28, the J gene TRBJ1-1; D not resolved. Germline V lookup: CDR1 MDHEN, CDR2 SYDVKM. This CDR3 is 12 amino acids long. Trimming took off 10 bases at V and 3 bases at J, with 12 bases between the two ends. CDR3 loop: CATKEWDTEAFF. The CDR3 DNA follows: TGTGCCACCAAAGAATGGGACACTGAAGCTTTCTTT.

The chain recombines TRBV7-9 with TRBJ2-5, with 9 positions matching TRBD2. J gave up 4 bases and V 2 bases, and 5 bases lay outside the gene matches. In germline, CDR1 is SEHNR, CDR2 FQNEAQ (reference sequence). The CDR3 totals 15 residues. This CDR3 reads CASSLNSGGGETQYF. The CDR3 DNA reads TGTGCCAGCAGCTTAAATAGCGGGGGCGGAGAGACCCAGTACTTC. Full variable domain (rest looked up from reference TRBV7-9 and TRBJ2-5): DTGVSQNPRHKITKRGQNVTFRCDPISEHNRLYWYRQTLGQGPEFLTYFQNEAQLEKSRLLSDRFSAERPKGSFSTLEIQRTEQGDSAMYLCASSLNSGGGETQYFGPGTRLLVL.

This clone was observed once. This rearrangement joins TRBV20-1 to TRBJ2-7; D not certain. From germline, CDR1 is DFQATT and CDR2 SNEGSKA (reference sequence). CDR3 length equals 13 residues. The germline V and J ends were trimmed by 3 bases and 0 bases, with 9 bases remaining between them. CDR3 bases: TGCAGTGCTAGTTTGACCTCCTCCTACGAGCAGTACTTC. Its translation is CSASLTSSYEQYF.

The chain carries TRBV4-1 and TRBJ2-7; D gene unclear. Germline assignment: CDR1 MGHRA and CDR2 YSYEKL. The germline V and J ends were trimmed by 1 base and 1 base, with 23 bases remaining between them. The CDR3 length is 19 residues. The CDR3 region is CASSQVNSRISRVSYEQYF. CDR3 sequence (DNA): TGCGCCAGCAGCCAAGTTAATTCGAGAATCAGTCGGGTTTCCTACGAGCAGTACTTC.

This sequence joins TRBV7-8 and TRBJ1-1; D is unresolved. Germline V CDR1 and CDR2: SGHVS, FQNEAQ. The germline V and J ends were trimmed by 6 bases and 6 bases, with 14 bases remaining between them. This CDR3 is built from 13 residues. CDR3 DNA: TGTGCCAGCAGTTATAAAGAGGTCTCTGAAGCTTTCTTT. Its protein is CASSYKEVSEAFF.

The chain uses TRBV7-9 and TRBJ2-3, with D maybe TRBD1 (6 bases). CDR1 is SEHNR, CDR2 FQNEAQ, per germline (reference sequence). Trimming took off 3 bases at V and 2 bases at J, with 12 bases between the two ends. CDR3 length: 15 amino acids. CDR3 sequence: CASSLGQPFTDTQYF. The CDR3 DNA reads as TGTGCCAGCAGCTTGGGACAACCTTTCACAGATACGCAGTATTTT.

V gene TRBV5-1 combines with J gene TRBJ1-5; D might be TRBD1 (6 bases). CDR3 size: 19 residues. CDR1 and CDR2 from the germline V gene are SGHRS and YFSETQ. V dropped 0 bases and J dropped 0 bases, with 19 bases sitting between them. This chain's CDR3 is CASSLGDRTDRHSNQPQHF. Here the CDR3 DNA reads TGCGCCAGCAGCTTGGGAGATCGGACAGACCGACATAGCAATCAGCCCCAGCATTTT.

The V call is TRBV19, the J call TRBJ1-4, with D perhaps TRBD1 (6 bases). The ends were cut back, 5 bases at V and 8 bases at J, with 18 bases in the middle. Germline CDR1 and CDR2: LNHDA and SQIVND (reference sequence). This CDR3 has 15 residues. The CDR3 here is CASSGVFQGKEKLFF. The CDR3 DNA is TGTGCCAGTAGTGGGGTGTTTCAGGGGAAAGAAAAACTGTTTTTT. Based on the CDR3 plus reference TRBV19 and TRBJ1-4, the full variable domain is DGGITQSPKYLFRKEGQNVTLSCEQNLNHDAMYWYRQDPGQGLRLIYYSQIVNDFQKGDIAEGYSVSREKKESFPLTVTSAQKNPTAFYLCASSGVFQGKEKLFFGSGTQLSVL.